The entry that follows covers one TCR beta chain sequence. The antigen is not known. Distinct nucleotide sequences in the sample also encode this CDR3. Measured with immunoSEQ multiplex PCR; TCRdb has only the in-frame clones, and not every one. Seen here are 240,000 or so clones, roughly 90% observed once, and the top ten hold about 10%. The V gene lost 1 base and the J gene lost 9 bases, with 7 bases spanning the gap. This CDR3 is built from 12 residues. Germline-derived CDR1 and CDR2 are LGHNA and YSLEER. The source of the sample is a study of Ad26.COV2.S vaccination and SARS-CoV-2 variants. Study details: Once, or twice with 56 days between doses, Ad26.COV2.S was given intramuscularly. The study's findings and limits: Total T cell responses, in the TCR breadth and depth analyses, may have been underestimated. Vaccinees showed greater spike-specific TCR breadth than placebo recipients.

Treatment specified: 15 to 20 received Ad26.COV2.S at low or high dose, single or two shots; about five received placebo; per-sample allocation not given. Sample collection was performed on day 63 after the first vaccine or placebo injection. In the vaccine, an Ad26 vector expressed the SARS-CoV-2 spike of the Wuhan strain. The receptor's source is a person between 18 and 65 years old who received the Ad26.COV2.S COVID-19 vaccine or a placebo. Source: peripheral blood, taken in a trial of Ad26.COV2.S vaccine versus placebo. The V call is TRBV4-3, the J call TRBJ2-1, with a possible D match to TRBD1 (5 bases). The CDR3 DNA is TGCGCCAGCAGCCAAGGCAGGGCTGAGCAGTTCTTC. This sequence encodes CASSQGRAEQFF.